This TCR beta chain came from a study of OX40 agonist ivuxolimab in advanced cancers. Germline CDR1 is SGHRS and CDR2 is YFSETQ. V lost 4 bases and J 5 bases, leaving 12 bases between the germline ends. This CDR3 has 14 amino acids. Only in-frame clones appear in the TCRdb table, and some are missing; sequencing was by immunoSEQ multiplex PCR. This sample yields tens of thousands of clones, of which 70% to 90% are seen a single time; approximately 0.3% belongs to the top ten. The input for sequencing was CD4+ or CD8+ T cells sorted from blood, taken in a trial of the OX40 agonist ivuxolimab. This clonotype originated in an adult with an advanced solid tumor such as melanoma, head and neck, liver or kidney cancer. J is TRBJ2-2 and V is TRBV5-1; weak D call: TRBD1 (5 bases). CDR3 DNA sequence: TGCGCCAGCAGCGACCTGTACAGGACCGGGGAGCTGTTTTTT. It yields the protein CASSDLYRTGELFF.